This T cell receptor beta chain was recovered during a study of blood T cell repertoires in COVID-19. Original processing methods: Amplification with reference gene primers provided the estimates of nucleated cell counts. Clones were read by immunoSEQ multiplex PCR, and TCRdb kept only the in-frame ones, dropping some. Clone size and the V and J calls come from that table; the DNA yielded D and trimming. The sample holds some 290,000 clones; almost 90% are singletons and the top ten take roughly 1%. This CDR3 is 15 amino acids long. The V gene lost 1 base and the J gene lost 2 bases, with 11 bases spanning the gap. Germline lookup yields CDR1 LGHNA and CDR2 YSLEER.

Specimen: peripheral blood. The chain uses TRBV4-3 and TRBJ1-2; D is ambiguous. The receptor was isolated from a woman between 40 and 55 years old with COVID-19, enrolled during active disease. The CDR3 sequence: CASSQGLELNYGYTF. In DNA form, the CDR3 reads TGCGCCAGCAGCCAAGGACTGGAACTAAACTATGGCTACACCTTC.